This entry features one TCR beta chain sequence. This clone's antigen is unknown. The sample holds no much larger clone one base away, and base qualities are not on file. The sample belongs to a study of blood T cell repertoires in COVID-19 (dated by TCRdb to about 2020). For the study in its entirety: The collaborator samples originated in the United States, Italy and Spain and spanned the acute and convalescent phases of COVID-19. The material from the prospective study consisted of cDNA or gDNA derived from T cells, B-cell-depleted T cells, or PBMCs. Subjects who had been exposed to COVID-19, were actively infected with it, or had recovered from it provided the deeply sampled blood TCRbeta repertoires that made up the dataset. The repertoires were released in a freely available public database meant as a resource for research on the immune response to SARS-CoV-2. The samples were drawn from two sources: the first 160 participants of the ongoing ImmuneRACE study, and 1,254 subjects contributed by 6 global collaborators. The sample metadata nearly always contained a de-identified subject ID, COVID-19 status, age in years and sex. Where available, HLA class I and class II types were obtained from metadata supplied by the sample provider rather than from assay-based typing. The research as a whole found: How much clinical and demographic metadata was included differed by source and by participant, and the metadata was provided uncurated.

The collaborating institutions used their own protocols to collect whole blood in K2EDTA tubes. Collaborator samples were shipped for TCRbeta analysis as frozen whole blood, isolated PBMCs, or DNA extracted from either sample type. The immunoSEQ Assay, a bias-controlled multiplex PCR, was used to amplify TCRbeta CDR3 regions from genomic DNA. As for how the authors treated the data: Nucleated cell counts per sample were estimated from amplification of reference gene primers within the assay. Sequence reads were collapsed and filtered to measure the absolute abundance of every unique TCRbeta CDR3 rearrangement. For each sample, productive Simpson clonality was calculated by taking the square root of Simpson's diversity index across productive rearrangements. TCRdb holds this immuneACCESS table with in-frame rearrangements only. Some clones are missing; in checked studies, unresolved V genes explain under half, and the rest has no known cause. V, J and clone size reflect that table, while D and trimming were determined from the DNA. The sample includes around 59,000 clones, with 65% to 85% observed a single time. 6.5% to 8.5% of the sample is held by the ten biggest clonotypes.

V sheds 4 bases and J sheds 6 bases, leaving 10 bases between their ends. Via the germline V gene, CDR1 is SGHVS and CDR2 FNYEAQ. The CDR3 numbers 14 residues from cysteine through phenylalanine. Kept here is only the CDR3 DNA, which spans 42 bases and is read in frame from base 1. The rearranged chain carries TRBV7-6 and TRBJ1-6, with TRBD1 as a weak D call on 5 bases. This sequence was found in a man aged 55 to 69 with acute or convalescent COVID-19. The sample comprised peripheral blood. The CDR3 protein sequence reads: CASSSQAGNSPLHF. The DNA sequence is given as TGTGCCAGCAGCTCACAGGCTGGTAATTCACCCCTCCACTTT. This CDR3, with the reference TRBV7-6 and TRBJ1-6 proteins standing in past its ends, gives the full variable domain GAGVSQSPRYKVTKRGQDVALRCDPISGHVSLYWYRQALGQGPEFLTYFNYEAQQDKSGLPNDRFSAERPEGSISTLTIQRTEQRDSAMYRCASSSQAGNSPLHFGNGTRLTVT.